This is a list of T cell receptor beta chains from one sample in a study of blood T cell repertoires in COVID-19. This table comes from immunoSEQ multiplex PCR, and its TCRdb copy is limited to in-frame clones, with some not included. The sample has roughly 150,000 clones, roughly four fifths seen once; the top ten hold around 15%. The sample consisted of peripheral blood. All receptors derive from a human donor with acute or convalescent COVID-19. The donor label of this sample is uncertain. The CDR3 runs from the conserved cysteine through the conserved F or W. The D gene is left open where the match is weak. The listing skips clone size in some rows; elsewhere it reads once, few, many or a size class.

j_call | d_call | v_call | clone_size | cdr3_nt | cdr3_aa
TRBJ2-3 | NA | TRBV29-1 | few | TGCAGCGTTAAACTAGGCGATACGCAGTATTTT | CSVKLGDTQYF
TRBJ2-5 | TRBD2 | TRBV6-5 | few | TGTGCCAGCAGTTACCGGACTAGCGGGGCGGAGACCCAGTACTTC | CASSYRTSGAETQYF
TRBJ1-2 | TRBD1 | TRBV6-1 | NA | TGTGCCAGCAGTGAAAGTCAGGGGGCTCGCTATGGCTACACCTTC | CASSESQGARYGYTF
TRBJ1-1 | NA | TRBV29-1 | few | TGCAGCGTTGACCGGGGGTATGAAGCTTTCTTT | CSVDRGYEAFF
TRBJ2-2 | NA | TRBV6-1 | NA | TGTGCCAGCAGTGAACAGGGCACCGGGGAGCTGTTTTTT | CASSEQGTGELFF
TRBJ2-1 | NA | TRBV3-1/TRBV3-2 | NA | TGTGCCAGCAGCCAAGGTAACCTAGCCTCCTACAATGAGCAGTTCTTC | CASSQGNLASYNEQFF
TRBJ1-5 | TRBD1 | TRBV6-6 | NA | TGTGCCAGCAGCCGGACAGGGATTCAGCCCCAGCATTTT | CASSRTGIQPQHF
TRBJ2-4 | TRBD2 | TRBV2 | once | TGTGCCAGCAGTGAGACTAGCGGGGGGGCCGGGAACATTCAGTACTTC | CASSETSGGAGNIQYF
TRBJ1-3 | NA | TRBV18 | NA | TGTGCCAGCTCACCAGGTCTTGGCCAGGGCCACTCTGGAAACACCATATATTTT | CASSPGLGQGHSGNTIYF
TRBJ2-7 | TRBD1 | TRBV7-8 | many | TGTGCCAGCAGTCGACATCAACAGGGGGACGAGCAGTACTTC | CASSRHQQGDEQYF
TRBJ2-2 | TRBD2 | TRBV3-1/TRBV3-2 | NA | TGTGCCAGCAGCCAAGTTCCTAGCGGGGGGCGTGGCACCGGGGAGCTGTTTTTT | CASSQVPSGGRGTGELFF
TRBJ2-7 | TRBD1 | TRBV5-6 | NA | TGTGCCAGCAGCTTGTGGTCAGGGGGCTACGAGCAGTACTTC | CASSLWSGGYEQYF
TRBJ2-7 | TRBD1 | TRBV11-2 | NA | TGTGCCAGCAGCAGAGAAATCCAGGGGGCTGGGTACGAGCAGTACTTC | CASSREIQGAGYEQYF
TRBJ1-2 | TRBD1 | TRBV6-5 | NA | TGTGCCAGCGCCCCCCTGGCAGGGGGCCTACGGGGCTACACCTTC | CASAPLAGGLRGYTF
TRBJ1-2 | NA | TRBV5-1 | NA | TGCGCCAGCAGCCCTCAACAGGGTTCCGTCATCTATGGCTACACCTTC | CASSPQQGSVIYGYTF
TRBJ1-5 | NA | TRBV7-9 | NA | TGTGCCAGCAGCTTAGGCGGGCCCGGCAATCAGCCCCAGCATTTT | CASSLGGPGNQPQHF
TRBJ2-5 | TRBD1 | TRBV6-2/TRBV6-3 | NA | TGTGCCAGCAGTTATCTTGGGGTGGGACAGGGCTCTGGGGAGACCCAGTACTTC | CASSYLGVGQGSGETQYF
TRBJ1-1 | TRBD1 | TRBV7-3 | NA | TGTGCCAGCAGCTCAGGGACAGGGGGCGCCACTGAAGCTTTCTTT | CASSSGTGGATEAFF
TRBJ2-2 | TRBD1 | TRBV11-3 | once | TGTGCCAGCAGCTTAGATTTAGCAGGGGGTACCGGGGAGCTGTTTTTT | CASSLDLAGGTGELFF
TRBJ1-1 | NA | TRBV30 | NA | TGTGCCTGGAGTGTACGTGTGGGGGCGCGATCGACGGTCCTTCAGGCTGAAGCTTTCTTT | CAWSVRVGARSTVLQAEAFF
TRBJ1-4 | NA | TRBV25-1 | NA | TGTGCCAGCAGTGAATTTATGGGGAGAGGCGAAAAACTGTTTTTT | CASSEFMGRGEKLFF
TRBJ1-2 | NA | TRBV9 | NA | TGTGCCAGCAGCCCCCGGGAGGGCTATGGCTACACCTTC | CASSPREGYGYTF
TRBJ1-6 | TRBD1 | TRBV6-5 | NA | TGTGCCAGCAGCCTGGGACAGGGATACTCACCCCTCCACTTT | CASSLGQGYSPLHF
TRBJ2-7 | NA | TRBV4-3 | few | TGCGCCAGCAGCCAAGAAGAGTACTCCTCCTACGAGCAGTACTTC | CASSQEEYSSYEQYF